This T cell receptor (beta chain) originates from a study of vaccination effects on CD4 cells after COVID-19. Overall study: After the second dose, samples were taken at median day 72.

Comments on this clone: Its antigen is as yet unknown.

ViraFEST expansion of antigen-specific CD4+ T cells with viral peptide pools preceded sequencing. After around ten days in culture, the CD4+ T cells were isolated. The cohort was immunized with two doses of either the BNT162b2 or mRNA-1273 vaccine. PBMC were cultured at under 2.5 million per well with roughly 10 IU/ml IL-2 and around 9 ug/ml peptides. The repertoire was sequenced with immunoSEQ multiplex PCR; TCRdb's copy has only in-frame clones and lacks some. Of around 69,000 clones listed, about 67% are singletons. Specimen: CD4+ T cells from PBMCs cultured with HCoV-229E spike peptides, collected after COVID-19 vaccination. This receptor was taken from a human donor who received a COVID-19 vaccine.

CDR3 sequence: CASSFVLNTEAFF. DNA of the CDR3: TGTGCCAGCAGCTTCGTTCTGAACACTGAAGCTTTCTTT. The V gene is TRBV7-2, the J gene TRBJ1-1; D call uncertain. Trimming took 3 bases from V and 0 from J, leaving 5 bases between them. The CDR3 runs to 13 residues. CDR1 SGHTA and CDR2 FQGNSA come from the germline V gene.